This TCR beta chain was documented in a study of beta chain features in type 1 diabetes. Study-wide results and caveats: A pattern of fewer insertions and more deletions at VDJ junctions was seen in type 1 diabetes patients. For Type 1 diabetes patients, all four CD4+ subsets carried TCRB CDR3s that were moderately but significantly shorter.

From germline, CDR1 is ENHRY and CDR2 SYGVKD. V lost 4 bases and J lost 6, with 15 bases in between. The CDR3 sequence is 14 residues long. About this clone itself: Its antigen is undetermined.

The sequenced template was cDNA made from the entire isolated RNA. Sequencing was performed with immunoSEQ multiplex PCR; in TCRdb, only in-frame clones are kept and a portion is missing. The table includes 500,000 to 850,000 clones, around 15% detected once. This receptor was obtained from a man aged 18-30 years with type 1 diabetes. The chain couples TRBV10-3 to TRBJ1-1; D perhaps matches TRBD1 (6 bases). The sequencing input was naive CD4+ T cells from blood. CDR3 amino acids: CAISVHSGEAEAFF. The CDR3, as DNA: TGTGCCATCAGTGTCCATTCAGGGGAGGCTGAAGCTTTCTTT.